The rows below give T cell receptor beta chains drawn from one sample of a study of CD8+CD57+ T cells in acquired aplastic anemia. Using its own MiXCR run on the reads, TCRdb lists one record per CDR3 protein. In the table there are about half a million distinct CDR3 sequences, more than 25% of which are singletons. What was sequenced was sorted CD4+, CD8+, or CD8+CD57+ T cells (not recorded which) from PBMCs. These receptors were taken from a human donor with aplastic anemia. CDR3s include the opening cysteine and the closing phenylalanine or tryptophan. A D gene is named only where the DNA matches it firmly. Rows may omit the clone size; those that give it use once, few, many or a size class.

CDR3nt	CDR3aa	abundance	len	j_gene	d_gene	v_gene
TGTGCCAGCAGTTTCCCTTACTACGAGCAGTACTTC	CASSFPYYEQYF	-	12	TRBJ2-7	-	TRBV28
TGCAGTGCTAGAGATCCCCGGGACGGAAGTTCAAATTCACCCCTCCACTTT	CSARDPRDGSSNSPLHF	-	17	TRBJ1-6	-	TRBV20-1
TGTGCCAGCAGTCGCACCGGGACTAGCGGGGACTGGGCCAAAAACATTCAGTACTTC	CASSRTGTSGDWAKNIQYF	-	19	TRBJ2-4	-	TRBV12-1
TGTGCCAGCACCCTAGGGCCGGGACTCGCCTCTGAGTACTTC	CASTLGPGLASEYF	many	14	TRBJ2-5	-	TRBV7-2
TGTGCCAGCGGCCAAAGTCTTACGGGAGAGACCCAGTACTTC	CASGQSLTGETQYF	-	14	TRBJ2-5	-	TRBV10-3
TGTGCCAGTAGTATTTCCAGGGGCACCGGGGAGCTGTTTTTT	CASSISRGTGELFF	few	14	TRBJ2-2	-	TRBV19
TGTGCCAGCAGCTATAGGGAGTTTTACGGGACTAGCGGGAACTCCTACGAGCAGTACTTC	CASSYREFYGTSGNSYEQYF	-	20	TRBJ2-7	TRBD2	TRBV11-1
TGTGCCAGCAGCGTAGCGGCACAGGGGGCTGGGGGGTCCTATGGCTACACCTTC	CASSVAAQGAGGSYGYTF	many	18	TRBJ1-2	TRBD1	TRBV9
TGCGCCAGCAGCCAAGACTTACGTCGGCCTGAAGCTTTCTTT	CASSQDLRRPEAFF	-	14	TRBJ1-1	-	TRBV4-3
TGTGCCAGCAGCCAAGAAGTGTGGACAGGCCTCAATCAGCCCCAGCATTTT	CASSQEVWTGLNQPQHF	-	17	TRBJ1-5	TRBD1	TRBV25-1
TGCGCCAGCAGCTTGGCGGTTGCTCACTCTGGAAACACCATATATTTT	CASSLAVAHSGNTIYF	few	16	TRBJ1-3	-	TRBV5-1
TGTGCCAGCAGCTTGGCCGGGGGCACCCATTACGAGCAGTACTTC	CASSLAGGTHYEQYF	many	15	TRBJ2-7	-	TRBV9
TGCAGTGCTAGGAGCCTTGTGGGAGCTTTCTTT	CSARSLVGAFF	-	11	TRBJ1-1	-	TRBV20-1
TGTGCCAGTAGTTTCGAGGACAGGCTCTACGAGCAGTACTTC	CASSFEDRLYEQYF	few	14	TRBJ2-7	TRBD1	TRBV19
TGTGCCAGCAGCTTGGCAGGGAAGGGCTTGAATTCACCCCTCCACTTT	CASSLAGKGLNSPLHF	few	16	TRBJ1-6	-	TRBV5-5
TGTGCCAGCAGCTTAGACATACCGGGACTAGTATTTAGTGAGCAGTTCTTC	CASSLDIPGLVFSEQFF	-	17	TRBJ2-1	TRBD2	TRBV7-6
TGCAGCGCCGGGACAGGGGCTGGCTACACCTTC	CSAGTGAGYTF	many	11	TRBJ1-2	TRBD1	TRBV29-1
TGTGCCAGTAGTATTCAGGAAGTTCAGAGGTCCGATTCACCCCTCCACTTT	CASSIQEVQRSDSPLHF	many	17	TRBJ1-6	-	TRBV19
TGCAGTGCAATCCCGGGACAGGGGACCCACGAGCAGTACTTC	CSAIPGQGTHEQYF	-	14	TRBJ2-7	TRBD1	TRBV20-1
TGTGCCAGCAGTTTCGGGGGGCCCCCGAACACTGAAGCTTTCTTT	CASSFGGPPNTEAFF	-	15	TRBJ1-1	-	TRBV2
TGCAGCGTTGCGACAGGGGGTGGGACCAATCAGCCCCAGCATTTT	CSVATGGGTNQPQHF	few	15	TRBJ1-5	TRBD1	TRBV29-1
TGTGCCAGCAGCGTCCAGGGGGACTACAATGAGCAGTTCTTC	CASSVQGDYNEQFF	many	14	TRBJ2-1	TRBD1	TRBV9
TGTGCCAGCAGCTTAACTAGCGGGAGGGTACATGAGCAGTTCTTC	CASSLTSGRVHEQFF	few	15	TRBJ2-1	TRBD2	TRBV11-2
TGCAGTGCGGGACTAGCGGGGGGACGATCCTACGAGCAGTACTTC	CSAGLAGGRSYEQYF	many	15	TRBJ2-7	TRBD2	TRBV20-1
TGTGCCAGCAGCTTAGAGCCGGGACAGGGGGTGCAGTTCTTC	CASSLEPGQGVQFF	-	14	TRBJ2-1	TRBD1	TRBV7-2
TGCGCCAGCAGCTTCCGGGACGGGCCAACCGGGGAGCTGTTTTTT	CASSFRDGPTGELFF	-	15	TRBJ2-2	-	TRBV5-1
TGCGCCAGCAGGAGGGACAGCTCGGACAGGGGCTATAATTCACCCCTCCACTTT	CASRRDSSDRGYNSPLHF	-	18	TRBJ1-6	TRBD1	TRBV5-1
TGCGCCAGCAGCCAAGATCGAGGGCAGGTCCCCCCCTACGAGCAGTACTTC	CASSQDRGQVPPYEQYF	-	17	TRBJ2-7	-	TRBV25-1
TGTGCCAGCAGCCCGAGCCCGACAGTCATTAATGGCTACACCTTC	CASSPSPTVINGYTF	many	15	TRBJ1-2	-	TRBV7-3
TGTGCCAGCAGCTCGACAGTCGGGTCAACCGGGGAGCTGTTTTTT	CASSSTVGSTGELFF	few	15	TRBJ2-2	-	TRBV7-3
TGTGCCAGCAGCCGCCGGACAGCGGGGATTGGTGGACCCCAGCATTTT	CASSRRTAGIGGPQHF	-	16	TRBJ1-5	-	TRBV14
TGTGCCAGCAGCCCGGGACAGGGAGTCGCCTACGAGCAGTACTTC	CASSPGQGVAYEQYF	many	15	TRBJ2-7	TRBD1	TRBV7-6
TGTGCCAGTAGTACGGGACAGGGGGTTGAAAAACTGTTTTTT	CASSTGQGVEKLFF	-	14	TRBJ1-4	TRBD1	TRBV19
TGTGCCAGCAGTTTGGGGACAGGTAAATTGGTGCAGTACTTC	CASSLGTGKLVQYF	-	14	TRBJ2-7	TRBD1	TRBV12-3/TRBV12-4
TGTGCCACCAGACAGGGACCCGGGGAGCTGTTTTTT	CATRQGPGELFF	many	12	TRBJ2-2	-	TRBV24-1
TGTGCCAGCAGCCTCACCCAGAACTCGCTATCCTACGAGCAGTACTTC	CASSLTQNSLSYEQYF	-	16	TRBJ2-7	-	TRBV14
TGTGCCAGCAGTTACCCTGGGAGGGACAATGAGCAGTTCTTC	CASSYPGRDNEQFF	-	14	TRBJ2-1	TRBD2	TRBV6-5
TGCAGCGTTGGTACCGGCAATCAGCCCCAGCATTTT	CSVGTGNQPQHF	many	12	TRBJ1-5	-	TRBV29-1
TGTGCCAGCACGTTAGCACCGAACACTGAAGCTTTCTTT	CASTLAPNTEAFF	many	13	TRBJ1-1	-	TRBV2
TGCAGCGTTCGCGAAAAACCCCGCTTAGGCCGGGACGGAGTGCACGAGCAGTACTTC	CSVREKPRLGRDGVHEQYF	-	19	TRBJ2-7	-	TRBV29-1
TGTGCCAGCAACCGGGACAGGAAAGAGACCCAGTACTTC	CASNRDRKETQYF	many	13	TRBJ2-5	TRBD1	TRBV19
TGTGCCAGCAGCTTAGGGGGGGGAGTGAACACTGAAGCTTTCTTT	CASSLGGGVNTEAFF	-	15	TRBJ1-1	-	TRBV11-1